This record covers a single TCR beta chain. The data derive from a study of spatial heterogeneity in lung cancer. Study context: Detection of beta-chain sequences consistently exceeded that of alpha-chain sequences.

TCRdb fed the 5' RACE reads into MiXCR, producing one record per CDR3 protein. Of 25,000 to 35,000 distinct CDR3 sequences in the sample, about 10% were seen once. The CDR3 runs to 14 residues. CDR1 and CDR2 from the germline V gene are LGHDT and YNNKEL (reference sequence). Trimming pared 2 bases from V and 3 bases from J, leaving 11 bases between. Specified time point: blood at routine non-recurrence follow-up after resection. No cell sorting; template was whole RNA from tumor, lung tissue or PBMC. Specimen: PBMCs, collected at follow-up. The chain joins TRBV3-1 to TRBJ2-7, with D tentatively TRBD2 (5 bases). This clonotype was sampled from a female donor with early-stage non-small cell lung cancer. The CDR3 nucleotides read TGTGCCAGCAGCCAATTGGCCGGGATCTACGAGCAGTACTTC. This sequence encodes CASSQLAGIYEQYF.